This T cell receptor (beta chain) was obtained from a study of blood T cell repertoires in COVID-19. Produced via immunoSEQ multiplex PCR; TCRdb's table is partial and in-frame only. The sample consists of about 170,000 clones, around four fifths of them appearing once. V lost 0 bases, J lost 5 bases, and 12 bases lay in between. Per germline, CDR1 SGDLS and CDR2 YYNGEE. CDR3 length: 15 residues. The specimen sequenced was peripheral blood. The TCR sequence derives from a woman in her seventies who had recovered from COVID-19. This chain joins TRBV9 and TRBJ2-1, with D possibly matching TRBD2 (6 bases). DNA for the CDR3: TGTGCCAGCAGCGTAGCCGGGAGTGGCCACAATGAGCAGTTCTTC. This encodes CASSVAGSGHNEQFF.